These T cell receptor beta chains were read from a single sample in a study of STAT3 mutations in large granular lymphocyte leukemia. Profiling relied on immunoSEQ multiplex PCR, and the TCRdb table lists in-frame clones only, not all of them. Of tens of thousands of clones listed, around 85% are singletons. Sequencing used peripheral blood mononuclear cells. The receptors originated from a man in his sixties with T-cell large granular lymphocyte leukemia. Some clones in this sample may be carry-over from other donors' samples. The CDR3 runs from the conserved cysteine through the conserved F or W. D genes are given only for firm matches. Only part of the rows carry a size: once, few, many, or a class if the clone is expanded.

-	-	TRBV19	TRBJ2-2	CASDGPNTGELFF	TGTGCCAGCGACGGCCCGAACACCGGGGAGCTGTTTTTT
TRBD1	-	TRBV6-1	TRBJ2-7	CASSARDRVNHEQYF	TGTGCCAGCAGTGCTCGGGACAGGGTGAACCACGAGCAGTACTTC
TRBD1	-	TRBV28	TRBJ2-1	CASMTGSPYNEQFF	TGTGCCAGCATGACAGGGAGTCCCTACAATGAGCAGTTCTTC
-	-	TRBV4-1	TRBJ1-1	CASSAPLRTVTEAFF	TGCGCCAGCAGCGCACCTCTCCGGACAGTCACTGAAGCTTTCTTT
-	few	TRBV30	TRBJ1-2	CAWSLQVYGYTF	TGTGCCTGGAGTCTACAAGTCTATGGCTACACCTTC
-	-	TRBV5-1	TRBJ2-3	CASRAGASSTDTQYF	TGCGCCAGCAGGGCGGGCGCCTCTAGCACAGATACGCAGTATTTT
TRBD1	-	TRBV5-1	TRBJ1-2	CASSLGDRDNYGYTF	TGCGCCAGCAGCCTGGGGGACAGGGATAACTATGGCTACACCTTC
-	few	TRBV2	TRBJ1-2	CASTPEYQSYGYTF	TGTGCCAGCACCCCAGAGTACCAGAGCTATGGCTACACCTTC
-	few	TRBV2	TRBJ2-2	CASSGGRVSPGELFF	TGTGCCAGCAGTGGTGGAAGGGTCTCTCCCGGGGAGCTGTTTTTT
-	-	TRBV7-3	TRBJ2-7	CASSPAAGSFSEQYF	TGTGCCAGCAGCCCTGCGGCAGGGAGTTTCAGCGAGCAGTACTTC
-	-	TRBV5-4	TRBJ2-7	CASSLEAQAGEQYF	TGTGCCAGCAGCTTGGAGGCCCAGGCGGGCGAGCAGTACTTC
TRBD1	-	TRBV5-1	TRBJ2-6	CASSLERDRDSGANVLTF	TGCGCCAGCAGCCTAGAAAGGGACAGGGACTCTGGGGCCAACGTCCTGACTTTC
-	-	TRBV28	TRBJ2-5	CASSYTGFQETQYF	TGTGCCAGCAGCTACACAGGGTTCCAAGAGACCCAGTACTTC
TRBD1	few	TRBV6-5	TRBJ2-7	CASGQGRNEQYF	TGTGCCAGCGGACAGGGGAGGAACGAGCAGTACTTC
TRBD1	-	TRBV29-1	TRBJ1-6	CSARAGQANSPLHF	TGCAGCGCCCGGGCGGGACAGGCGAATTCACCCCTCCACTTT
TRBD1	few	TRBV18	TRBJ2-1	CASSPPGTGDEQFF	TGTGCCAGCTCACCACCGGGGACAGGGGATGAGCAGTTCTTC
TRBD1	-	TRBV19	TRBJ2-3	CATRTGAYTDTQYF	TGTGCCACTAGAACAGGGGCCTACACAGATACGCAGTATTTT
-	-	TRBV7-2	TRBJ2-7	CASSSRIPAGWQYF	TGTGCCAGCAGCTCCCGCATCCCAGCGGGCTGGCAGTACTTC
TRBD2	-	TRBV19	TRBJ2-7	CASSMIAGQGYEQYF	TGTGCCAGTAGTATGATAGCGGGCCAAGGCTACGAGCAGTACTTC
TRBD2	-	TRBV9	TRBJ2-3	CASSVEGASGTLDTQYF	TGTGCCAGCAGCGTAGAGGGGGCTAGCGGGACCTTAGATACGCAGTATTTT
-	-	TRBV5-1	TRBJ2-3	CASSLESTDTQYF	TGCGCCAGCAGCTTGGAGTCCACAGATACGCAGTATTTT
TRBD1	-	TRBV6-6	TRBJ2-3	CASSSLDRGGTDTQYF	TGTGCCAGCAGTTCCCTCGACAGGGGAGGCACAGATACGCAGTATTTT
-	once	TRBV4-1	TRBJ1-2	CASSQESSPSLDGYTF	TGCGCCAGCAGCCAAGAATCGAGTCCGAGTCTGGATGGCTACACCTTC
-	-	TRBV30	TRBJ1-6	CAWSAQGPPLHF	TGTGCCTGGAGTGCTCAGGGTCCACCCCTCCACTTT
TRBD2	-	TRBV7-9	TRBJ2-2	CARSLGTSGYTGELFF	TGTGCCAGGAGCCTAGGGACTAGCGGCTACACCGGGGAGCTGTTTTTT
-	-	TRBV30	TRBJ2-7	CAWRTRAVEQYF	TGTGCCTGGAGGACCCGGGCGGTCGAGCAGTACTTC
-	-	TRBV29-1	TRBJ1-1	CSGYEGNTEAFF	TGCAGCGGCTATGAAGGCAACACTGAAGCTTTCTTT
TRBD2	few	TRBV27	TRBJ2-1	CASRLANEQFF	TGTGCCAGCAGACTAGCGAATGAGCAGTTCTTC
TRBD1	-	TRBV5-8	TRBJ2-7	CASSGRVTGGEDF	TGTGCCAGCAGCGGGAGAGTTACAGGGGGCGAGGACTTC
-	-	TRBV5-4	TRBJ2-7	CASSLASGITYEQYF	TGTGCCAGCAGCTTGGCGTCGGGAATCACCTACGAGCAGTACTTC
-	-	TRBV29-1	TRBJ2-3	CSVTGTLTDTQYF	TGCAGCGTTACAGGGACCCTCACAGATACGCAGTATTTT
-	-	TRBV30	TRBJ2-3	CAWSKGLGETTQYF	TGTGCCTGGAGTAAGGGCCTAGGGGAAACTACGCAGTATTTT
TRBD2	-	TRBV5-4	TRBJ2-5	CATLRTSGSQETQYF	TGTGCCACACTCCGGACTAGCGGGAGTCAAGAGACCCAGTACTTC
-	-	TRBV18	TRBJ2-1	CASSPPEANEQFF	TGTGCCAGCTCACCACCGGAAGCGAATGAGCAGTTCTTC
-	-	TRBV7-2	TRBJ2-7	CASSLGVAYYEQYF	TGTGCCAGCAGCTTAGGGGTGGCCTACTACGAGCAGTACTTC
TRBD2	-	TRBV30	TRBJ2-7	CAWRPKVGGLAGSYEQYF	TGTGCCTGGAGGCCAAAGGTGGGGGGGCTAGCGGGATCCTACGAGCAGTACTTC
-	-	TRBV12-5	TRBJ2-7	CASGLANQGIIYEQYF	TGTGCTAGTGGTTTGGCTAATCAGGGTATCATCTACGAGCAGTACTTC